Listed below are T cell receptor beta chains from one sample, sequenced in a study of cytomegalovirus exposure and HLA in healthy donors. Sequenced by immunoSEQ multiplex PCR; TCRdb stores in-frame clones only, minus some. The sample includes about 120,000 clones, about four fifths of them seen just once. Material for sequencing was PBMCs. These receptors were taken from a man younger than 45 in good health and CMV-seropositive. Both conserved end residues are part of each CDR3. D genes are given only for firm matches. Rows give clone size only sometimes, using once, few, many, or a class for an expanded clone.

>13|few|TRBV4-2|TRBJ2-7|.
TGTGCCAGCAGCCAAGACCCGCGGCAGGGGCAGTACTTC
CASSQDPRQGQYF
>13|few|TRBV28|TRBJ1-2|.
TGTGCCAGCAGACTTATGCCTAGTGGAGACTACACCTTC
CASRLMPSGDYTF
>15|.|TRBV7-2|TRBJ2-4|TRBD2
TGTGCCAGCAGCCCTACGACTAGCCCCAAAAACATTCAGTACTTC
CASSPTTSPKNIQYF
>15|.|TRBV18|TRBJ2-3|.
TGTGCCAGCTCACCACCCGAAACTCCGGGACTGACGCAGTATTTT
CASSPPETPGLTQYF
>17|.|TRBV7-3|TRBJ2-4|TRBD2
TGTGCCAGCAGTTTCTTAGGCGGGACTAGCATTAGAGACATTCAGTACTTC
CASSFLGGTSIRDIQYF
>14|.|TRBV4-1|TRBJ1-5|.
TGCGCCAGCAGCCATCAGGGAGGTAGTCAGCCCCAGCATTTT
CASSHQGGSQPQHF
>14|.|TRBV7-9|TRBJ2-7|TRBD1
TGTGCCAGCAGCGAAAGACAGGGCCCCTACGAGCAGTACTTC
CASSERQGPYEQYF
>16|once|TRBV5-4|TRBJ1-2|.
TGTGCCAGCAGCTTGAGTTTGGGCGCCGGTAACTATGGCTACACCTTC
CASSLSLGAGNYGYTF
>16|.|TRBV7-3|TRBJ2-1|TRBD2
TGTGCCAGCAGCTGGGGTGCGGGAGGGCCCCGCAATGAGCAGTTCTTC
CASSWGAGGPRNEQFF
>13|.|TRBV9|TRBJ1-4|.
TGTGCCAGCAGCGTCAGGGAGGGACGACCGGTGTTTTTT
CASSVREGRPVFF
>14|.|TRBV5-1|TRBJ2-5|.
TGCGCCAGCAGCTTCTCTGGGCCCCAAGAGACCCAGTACTTC
CASSFSGPQETQYF
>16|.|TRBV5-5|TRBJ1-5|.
TGTGCCAGCAGCAGATGGGTGGTACAGTCCAATCAGCCCCAGCATTTT
CASSRWVVQSNQPQHF
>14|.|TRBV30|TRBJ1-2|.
TGTGCCTGGAGGGCATTGGCCCATAACTATGGCTACACCTTC
CAWRALAHNYGYTF
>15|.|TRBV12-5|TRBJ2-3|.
TGTGCTAGTGGTTTGGCGGCAGGGTTCACAGATACGCAGTATTTT
CASGLAAGFTDTQYF
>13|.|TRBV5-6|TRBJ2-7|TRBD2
TGTGCCAGCAGCTTGACTAGCGGCCTCGAGCAGTACTTC
CASSLTSGLEQYF
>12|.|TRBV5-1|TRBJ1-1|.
TGCGCCAGCAGCTTGGAGGCGGGTGAAGCTTTCTTT
CASSLEAGEAFF
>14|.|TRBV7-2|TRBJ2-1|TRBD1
TGTGCCAGCAGCCGGATGACAGGGGGGATTGAGCAGTTCTTC
CASSRMTGGIEQFF
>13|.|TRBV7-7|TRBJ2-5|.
TGTGCTAGCAGCTTAGGGCCCCAAGAGACCCAGTACTTC
CASSLGPQETQYF
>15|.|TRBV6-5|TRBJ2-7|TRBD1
TGTGCCAGCAGGTTATACAGGGGTTCAGGGTACGAGCAGTACTTC
CASRLYRGSGYEQYF
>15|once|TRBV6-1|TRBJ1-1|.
TGTGCCAGCAGCGCACAACAGCTCCCGAACACTGAAGCTTTCTTT
CASSAQQLPNTEAFF
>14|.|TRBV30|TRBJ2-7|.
TGTGCCTGGAGTCTGACAGCAATCTCCTACGAGCAGTACTTC
CAWSLTAISYEQYF
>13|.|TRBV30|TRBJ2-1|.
TGTGCCCCTACGGCACTAGAAGACAATGAGCAGTTCTTC
CAPTALEDNEQFF
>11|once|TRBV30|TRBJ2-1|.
TGTGCCTGGACAGGCTACAATGAGCAGTTCTTC
CAWTGYNEQFF
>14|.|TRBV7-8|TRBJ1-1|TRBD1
TGTGCCAGCAGGGACAGGAGACTGAACACTGAAGCTTTCTTT
CASRDRRLNTEAFF
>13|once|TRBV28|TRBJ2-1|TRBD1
TGTGCCAGTAAGACAGGGGGATACAATGAGCAGTTCTTC
CASKTGGYNEQFF